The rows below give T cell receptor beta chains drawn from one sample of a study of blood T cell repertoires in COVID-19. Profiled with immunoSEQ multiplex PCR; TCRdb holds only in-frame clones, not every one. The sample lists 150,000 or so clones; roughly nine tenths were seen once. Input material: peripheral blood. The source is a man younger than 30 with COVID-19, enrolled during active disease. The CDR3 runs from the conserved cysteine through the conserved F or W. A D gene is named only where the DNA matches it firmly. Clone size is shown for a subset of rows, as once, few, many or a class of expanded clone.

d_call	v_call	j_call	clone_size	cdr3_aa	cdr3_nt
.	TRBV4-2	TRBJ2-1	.	CASSPLGDRSYNEQFF	TGTGCCAGCAGCCCTCTAGGGGATCGATCCTACAATGAGCAGTTCTTC
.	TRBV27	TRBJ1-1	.	CASSLRGIPPNTEAFF	TGTGCCAGCAGTTTAAGAGGGATCCCCCCCAACACTGAAGCTTTCTTT
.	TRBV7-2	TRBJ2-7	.	CASSLGVPRGTFYEQYF	TGTGCCAGCAGCTTAGGAGTCCCTAGGGGGACATTCTACGAGCAGTACTTC
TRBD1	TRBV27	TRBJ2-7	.	CASSSSDRGLSEQYF	TGTGCCAGCAGTTCCTCTGACAGGGGGCTTTCCGAGCAGTACTTC
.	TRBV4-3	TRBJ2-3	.	CASSPGHDTDTQYF	TGCGCCAGCAGCCCAGGACACGACACAGATACGCAGTATTTT
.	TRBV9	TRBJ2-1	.	CASSRAYRDEQFF	TGTGCCAGCAGCCGGGCCTACAGGGATGAGCAGTTCTTC
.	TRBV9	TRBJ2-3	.	CASSVGGVDTQYF	TGTGCCAGCAGCGTAGGGGGGGTGGATACGCAGTATTTT
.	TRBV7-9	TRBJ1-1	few	CASSPAGTMNTEAFF	TGTGCCAGCAGCCCGGCCGGGACAATGAACACTGAAGCTTTCTTT
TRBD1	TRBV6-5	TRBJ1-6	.	CASSYDSTGRNSPLHF	TGTGCCAGCAGTTACGACTCGACAGGGAGGAATTCACCCCTCCACTTT
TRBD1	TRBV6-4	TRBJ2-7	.	CASSEGSGTGPYEQYF	TGTGCCAGCAGTGAGGGTTCAGGGACAGGGCCCTACGAGCAGTACTTC
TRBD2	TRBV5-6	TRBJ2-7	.	CASSNGLAGPSPFHEQYF	TGTGCCAGCAGCAACGGACTAGCGGGACCAAGCCCTTTCCACGAGCAGTACTTC
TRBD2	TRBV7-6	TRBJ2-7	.	CASSRLAGSSYEQYF	TGTGCCAGCAGCCGACTAGCGGGGAGCTCCTACGAGCAGTACTTC
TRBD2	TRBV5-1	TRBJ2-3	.	CASSWGTSGFSTDTQYF	TGCGCCAGCAGCTGGGGGACTAGCGGGTTTAGCACAGATACGCAGTATTTT
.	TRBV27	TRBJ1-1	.	CASSLPGVTEAFF	TGTGCCAGCAGTTTACCCGGGGTTACTGAAGCTTTCTTT
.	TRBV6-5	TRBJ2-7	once	CASSYSRGNAYEQYF	TGTGCCAGCAGTTACTCGCGGGGAAACGCCTACGAGCAGTACTTC
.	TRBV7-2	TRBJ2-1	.	CASSFVTGGLDNEQFF	TGTGCCAGCAGCTTTGTAACTGGGGGACTTGACAATGAGCAGTTCTTC
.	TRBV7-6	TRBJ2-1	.	CASSLPNNEQFF	TGTGCCAGCAGCTTACCTAACAATGAGCAGTTCTTC
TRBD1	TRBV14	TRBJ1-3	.	CASSPGTGRTGNTIYF	TGTGCCAGCAGCCCTGGGACAGGGAGGACTGGAAACACCATATATTTT
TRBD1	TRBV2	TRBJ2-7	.	CASTSGQGFEQYF	TGTGCCAGCACCTCGGGACAGGGGTTCGAGCAGTACTTC
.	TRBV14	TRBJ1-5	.	CASSQGGNQPQHF	TGTGCCAGCAGCCAAGGAGGGAATCAGCCCCAGCATTTT
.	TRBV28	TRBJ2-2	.	CASRPSPGDTGELFF	TGTGCCAGCAGACCGTCCCCGGGAGACACCGGGGAGCTGTTTTTT
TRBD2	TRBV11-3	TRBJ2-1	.	CASSSPWSSGGGVEEQFF	TGTGCCAGCAGCTCCCCTTGGTCTAGCGGCGGCGGGGTCGAGGAGCAGTTCTTC
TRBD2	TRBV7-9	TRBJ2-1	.	CASSSRTSAHNEQFF	TGTGCCAGCAGCTCACGGACTAGCGCTCACAATGAGCAGTTCTTC
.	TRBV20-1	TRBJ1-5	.	CSASTPDYSNQPQHF	TGCAGTGCTAGTACTCCCGATTATAGCAATCAGCCCCAGCATTTT
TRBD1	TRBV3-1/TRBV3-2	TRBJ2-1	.	CASSQETDRAFRDEQFF	TGTGCCAGCAGCCAAGAAACGGACAGGGCTTTTCGCGATGAGCAGTTCTTC
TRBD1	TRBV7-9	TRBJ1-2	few	CASSPKGGNYGYTF	TGTGCCAGCAGCCCCAAAGGGGGCAACTATGGCTACACCTTC
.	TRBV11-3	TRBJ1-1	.	CASSEDRYTEAFF	TGTGCCAGCAGCGAAGACAGATACACTGAAGCTTTCTTT
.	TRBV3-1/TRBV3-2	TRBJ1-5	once	CASSLHSQPQHF	TGTGCCAGCAGCCTTCACTCACAGCCCCAGCATTTT
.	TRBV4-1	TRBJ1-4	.	CASSIRRSEKLFF	TGCGCCAGCAGCATCAGAAGGAGTGAAAAACTGTTTTTT
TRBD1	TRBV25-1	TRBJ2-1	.	CASTADRVEQFF	TGTGCCAGCACCGCAGACAGGGTCGAGCAGTTCTTC
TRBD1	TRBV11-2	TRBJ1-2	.	CASSLGGDRAAWGYTF	TGTGCCAGCAGCTTAGGCGGGGACAGGGCCGCTTGGGGCTACACCTTC
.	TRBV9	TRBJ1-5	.	CASSLGAGSNQPQHF	TGTGCCAGCTCATTGGGGGCAGGGTCAAATCAGCCCCAGCATTTT
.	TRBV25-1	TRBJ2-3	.	CANRWHYTDTQYF	TGTGCCAACCGTTGGCACTACACAGATACGCAGTATTTT
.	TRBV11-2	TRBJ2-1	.	CASSYLDEEQFF	TGTGCCAGCAGCTACCTAGACGAGGAGCAGTTCTTC
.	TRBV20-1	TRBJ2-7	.	CSARSTYEQYF	TGCAGTGCTAGGTCTACCTACGAGCAGTACTTC
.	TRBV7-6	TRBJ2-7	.	CASSLRGDGGSFYEQYF	TGTGCCAGCAGCTTAAGGGGGGATGGCGGGAGTTTCTACGAGCAGTACTTC
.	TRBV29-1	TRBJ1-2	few	CSVEIGGGYTF	TGCAGCGTCGAAATCGGTGGTGGCTACACCTTC
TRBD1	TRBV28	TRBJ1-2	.	CASSTGTGDYGYTF	TGTGCCAGCAGCACCGGGACAGGGGACTATGGCTACACCTTC
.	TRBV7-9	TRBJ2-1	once	CASSLVRQVEWSPNEQFF	TGTGCCAGCAGCTTAGTCCGGCAGGTCGAATGGTCCCCGAATGAGCAGTTCTTC
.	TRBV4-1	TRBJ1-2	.	CASSQDSTRGRRGYTF	TGCGCCAGCAGCCAAGATTCAACCCGGGGAAGGCGTGGCTACACCTTC
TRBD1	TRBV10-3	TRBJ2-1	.	CAISVSGTGHNEQFF	TGTGCCATCAGTGTATCCGGGACAGGGCACAATGAGCAGTTCTTC
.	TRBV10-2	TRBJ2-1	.	CASRSVSSNEQFF	TGCGCCAGCCGGAGCGTTTCATCCAATGAGCAGTTCTTC
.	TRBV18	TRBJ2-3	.	CASSPPSIDTQYF	TGTGCCAGCTCACCACCTAGCATTGATACGCAGTATTTT
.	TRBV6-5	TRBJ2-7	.	CASSYSRASYEQYF	TGTGCCAGCAGTTACTCGAGGGCCTCCTACGAGCAGTACTTC
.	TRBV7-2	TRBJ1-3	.	CASSTTDLSGNTIYF	TGTGCCAGCAGCACGACAGACCTTTCTGGAAACACCATATATTTT
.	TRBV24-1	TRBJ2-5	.	CATSDFRVNEETQYF	TGTGCCACCAGTGATTTCAGGGTAAACGAGGAGACCCAGTACTTC
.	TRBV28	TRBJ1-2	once	CASSLDTYGYTF	TGTGCCAGCAGCCTTGACACTTATGGCTACACCTTC
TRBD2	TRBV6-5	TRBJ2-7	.	CASSEAGGFSYEQYF	TGTGCCAGCTCGGAGGCGGGAGGGTTTTCCTACGAGCAGTACTTC
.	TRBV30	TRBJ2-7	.	CAWSGSGYEQYF	TGTGCCTGGTCAGGTTCTGGGTACGAGCAGTACTTC
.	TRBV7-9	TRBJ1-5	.	CASSSGNQPQHF	TGTGCCAGCAGCTCCGGTAATCAGCCCCAGCATTTT
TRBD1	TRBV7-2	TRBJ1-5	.	CASSFGTGRYSNQPQHF	TGTGCCAGCAGCTTCGGGACAGGACGATATAGCAATCAGCCCCAGCATTTT
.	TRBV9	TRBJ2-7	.	CASSDTFSSGREQYF	TGTGCCAGCAGCGATACCTTTTCTAGTGGCCGGGAGCAGTACTTC
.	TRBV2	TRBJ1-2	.	CASSGAGQRAYGYTF	TGTGCCAGCAGTGGAGCAGGGCAGCGGGCCTATGGCTACACCTTC